The rows below give T cell receptor beta chains drawn from one sample of a study of blood T cell repertoires in COVID-19. TCRdb's table, derived via immunoSEQ multiplex PCR, lists solely in-frame clones and lacks some. The sample contains 150,000 to 200,000 clones, 85% to 95% of which appear only once. Material for sequencing was peripheral blood. The source of these receptors is a man aged 50 to 60 with acute or convalescent COVID-19. Each CDR3 is given without its conserved first and last residue.

V gene: TRBV6-2/TRBV6-3; CDR3 protein: ASSGEQGLDEKLF
V gene: TRBV12-5; CDR3 protein: ASGETGSEAF
V gene: TRBV15; CDR3 protein: ATSAYRGEKLF
V gene: TRBV7-2; CDR3 protein: ASSLESVGGEQF
V gene: TRBV24-1; CDR3 protein: ATRQGAPNTGELF
V gene: TRBV18; CDR3 protein: ASSPPRGGGTEAF
V gene: TRBV30; CDR3 protein: AWRTGNYGYT
V gene: TRBV30; CDR3 protein: AWSLGLFSSGNTIY
V gene: TRBV4-2; CDR3 protein: ASSQPGQGSDYGYT
V gene: TRBV3-1/TRBV3-2; CDR3 protein: ASSQEGQLGEAF
V gene: TRBV27; CDR3 protein: ASGQGASRTEAF
V gene: TRBV5-4; CDR3 protein: ASSLAGGNTGELF
V gene: TRBV6-5; CDR3 protein: ASRRGGTNEKLF
V gene: TRBV28; CDR3 protein: ASSFGTGSLNYQPQH
V gene: TRBV27; CDR3 protein: ASSRGGSTDTQY
V gene: TRBV15; CDR3 protein: ATSRDLAGSYNEQF
V gene: TRBV19; CDR3 protein: ASRTDSINTEAF
V gene: TRBV7-2; CDR3 protein: ASSLRRTGESNQH
V gene: TRBV6-2/TRBV6-3; CDR3 protein: ASSKRTGANSGANVLT
V gene: TRBV27; CDR3 protein: ASSRVQGNTQY
V gene: TRBV6-6; CDR3 protein: ASSYGGVGEYGYT
V gene: TRBV7-9; CDR3 protein: ASSYFAGQGWTEAF
V gene: TRBV7-2; CDR3 protein: ASSLAGGHNEQF
V gene: TRBV6-5; CDR3 protein: ASSYTESGELF
V gene: TRBV5-1; CDR3 protein: ASSLDRAANEKLF
V gene: TRBV27; CDR3 protein: ASSSRDVTDTQY
V gene: TRBV23-1; CDR3 protein: ASSQSIGGGQPQH
V gene: TRBV2; CDR3 protein: ASSEDLASGITGELF
V gene: TRBV5-4; CDR3 protein: ASSSGLAGRFWQETQY
V gene: TRBV28; CDR3 protein: ATIHPSSYEQY
V gene: TRBV5-1; CDR3 protein: ASSLSGQSNQPQH
V gene: TRBV4-2; CDR3 protein: ASSPLSQGAHEKLF
V gene: TRBV5-6; CDR3 protein: ASSFSRNEQF
V gene: TRBV6-5; CDR3 protein: ASRRGTSSYNEQF
V gene: TRBV10-3; CDR3 protein: AISESGGGRQETQY
V gene: TRBV4-2; CDR3 protein: ASSHQGIQPQH
V gene: TRBV27; CDR3 protein: ASSLGRGEQPQH